This is a list of T cell receptor beta chains from one sample in a study of blood T cell repertoires in COVID-19. Generated by immunoSEQ multiplex PCR, the TCRdb table keeps only in-frame clones and is missing some. The table includes tens of thousands of clones, around 87% detected once. Input material: peripheral blood. All receptors derive from an elderly man with active or convalescent COVID-19. CDR3s include the opening cysteine and the closing phenylalanine or tryptophan. The D gene is left open where the match is weak. Not all rows give a size; the values are once, few, many and, for expanded clones, a class.

CDR3nt,CDR3aa,j_gene,abundance,v_gene,d_gene
TGTGCCAGCAGTAAGACAGGGGTGTATGGCTACACCTTC,CASSKTGVYGYTF,TRBJ1-2,once,TRBV7-9,TRBD1
TGTGCCAGCAGTGAGGCAGGGGGCGATCAGCCCCAGCATTTT,CASSEAGGDQPQHF,TRBJ1-5,-,TRBV25-1,TRBD1
TGTGCCTGGAGTCAGGCAGAGAGGACCCAGTACTTC,CAWSQAERTQYF,TRBJ2-5,once,TRBV30,-
TGTGCCAGCAGTAAACTAGCGGGGTTTACCTACAATGAGCAGTTCTTC,CASSKLAGFTYNEQFF,TRBJ2-1,-,TRBV28,TRBD2
TGTGCCAGCAGCTTTACGGGACAGGGAGGTGAAAAACTGTTTTTT,CASSFTGQGGEKLFF,TRBJ1-4,-,TRBV7-9,TRBD1
TGTGCCAGCAGCCTTCGTGTAGAGACAGATACGCAGTATTTT,CASSLRVETDTQYF,TRBJ2-3,-,TRBV7-9,-
TGTGCCAGCAGCTCGGGACAGGGAGGGGATCAGCCCCAGCATTTT,CASSSGQGGDQPQHF,TRBJ1-5,-,TRBV7-2,TRBD1
TGTGCCAGCAGATATGGGGGGAGCTCCTATAATTCACCCCTCCACTTT,CASRYGGSSYNSPLHF,TRBJ1-6,-,TRBV28,-
TGTGCCAGCAGCTTAGATCCAGGGGGAGTCAATGAGCAGTTCTTC,CASSLDPGGVNEQFF,TRBJ2-1,-,TRBV11-2,TRBD1
TGCGCCAGCAGAGACGGGGTTGGGAAAGAGACCCAGTACTTC,CASRDGVGKETQYF,TRBJ2-5,many,TRBV5-1,-
TGCGCCAGCAGCGTGACTAGCGGGAGTGATGAGCAGTTCTTC,CASSVTSGSDEQFF,TRBJ2-1,-,TRBV5-1,TRBD2
TGCGCCAGCACTAGCGATCCGAACACCGGGGAGCTGTTTTTT,CASTSDPNTGELFF,TRBJ2-2,once,TRBV5-1,-
TGCAGTGCTAGTTACCCAGGCGCAGGATCACCCCTCCACTTT,CSASYPGAGSPLHF,TRBJ1-6,-,TRBV20-1,-
TGCGCCAGCAGCTCCCCAGGTCGTGTTATAGGCAATGAGCAGTTCTTC,CASSSPGRVIGNEQFF,TRBJ2-1,-,TRBV5-1,-
TGTGCCAGCAGTCCGAGGACAGGGGGTCGAGCTTTCTTT,CASSPRTGGRAFF,TRBJ1-1,-,TRBV28,TRBD1
TGTGCCAGCTCACCGCCGGGCACAGATACGCAGTATTTT,CASSPPGTDTQYF,TRBJ2-3,-,TRBV18,-
TGTGCCAGCAGCTTAGTAGGGGGGGTGCGTCGGAACACTGAAGCTTTCTTT,CASSLVGGVRRNTEAFF,TRBJ1-1,-,TRBV11-3,-
TGTGCCAGCAGTTCCGGATTAGCGGCCCTTCAGTACTTC,CASSSGLAALQYF,TRBJ2-4,-,TRBV28,-
TGTGCCAGCAGCATAGGACAGGGGTTACAGCCCCAGCATTTT,CASSIGQGLQPQHF,TRBJ1-5,-,TRBV5-8,TRBD1
TGTGCCACCAGCGGCTCGAGACGGGGAGTACGAGAGACCCAGTACTTC,CATSGSRRGVRETQYF,TRBJ2-5,-,TRBV24-1,-
TGTGCCAGCAGCTTATCCGTGAGTTGGGGGCTTGGGGAGCTGTTTTTT,CASSLSVSWGLGELFF,TRBJ2-2,-,TRBV13,-
TGTGCCAGCTCACGTACACAGGGGGCTCGAGGGGCTGAAGCTTTCTTT,CASSRTQGARGAEAFF,TRBJ1-1,-,TRBV18,TRBD1
TGTGCCAGCAGCTCAACAGGGGGCGTGAACACTGAAGCTTTCTTT,CASSSTGGVNTEAFF,TRBJ1-1,-,TRBV11-2,TRBD1
TGCGCCAGCAGCGCCGGACAGGGCTATGGCTACACCTTC,CASSAGQGYGYTF,TRBJ1-2,-,TRBV5-1,TRBD1
TGTGCCAGTAGTATAGACACTCTCTACACTGAAGCTTTCTTT,CASSIDTLYTEAFF,TRBJ1-1,-,TRBV19,-
TGTGCCAGTAGTATGAGGAGGGCTACCGTCGAGCAGTTCTTC,CASSMRRATVEQFF,TRBJ2-1,once,TRBV19,-
TGCGCCAGCAGCTACGGACAGGGGGTGTATTCACCCCTCCACTTT,CASSYGQGVYSPLHF,TRBJ1-6,few,TRBV5-1,TRBD1
TGTGCCAGCAAAGCGGGAGTCTACAATGAGCAGTTCTTC,CASKAGVYNEQFF,TRBJ2-1,once,TRBV7-8,TRBD2
TGTGCCAGCAGCTTACGAAGGGGTGGCACCGGGGAGCTGTTTTTT,CASSLRRGGTGELFF,TRBJ2-2,once,TRBV7-6,-
TGCGCCAGCAGCTTGGATAGCGGGACAGGCACAGATACGCAGTATTTT,CASSLDSGTGTDTQYF,TRBJ2-3,-,TRBV5-1,-
TGCGCCAGCAGCTTGGTCGCGGGAGTAAACACCGGGGAGCTGTTTTTT,CASSLVAGVNTGELFF,TRBJ2-2,-,TRBV5-1,TRBD2
TGTGCCAGTAGTACGCAGGGACAAGAGACCCAGTACTTC,CASSTQGQETQYF,TRBJ2-5,-,TRBV19,-
TGTGCCAGCTCACCGCGGACAGGAAATAAAATCTATGGCTACACCTTC,CASSPRTGNKIYGYTF,TRBJ1-2,-,TRBV18,TRBD1
TGTGCCAGCAGCCCCACCCCGACCCGAGGGGGAACCTTC,CASSPTPTRGGTF,TRBJ1-2,-,TRBV12-3/TRBV12-4,-
TGTGCCAGCTCACCACGACAGTCCGGGACAGGGATGGGGCAGCCCCAGCATTTT,CASSPRQSGTGMGQPQHF,TRBJ1-5,-,TRBV18,TRBD1
TGCGCCAGCAGTGACAATTGGGGACTAGCGCGGGAGCAGTTCTTC,CASSDNWGLAREQFF,TRBJ2-1,few,TRBV10-2,TRBD2
TGTGCCAGCAGCATCCGGCGGGTATCTAATGAAAAACTGTTTTTT,CASSIRRVSNEKLFF,TRBJ1-4,-,TRBV7-8,-
TGTGCCACCAGTGGCAGGGGGGTGGATACGCAGTATTTT,CATSGRGVDTQYF,TRBJ2-3,few,TRBV24-1,-
TGCAGCGTTGATGGGGTGGGGGCCACTGAAGCTTTCTTT,CSVDGVGATEAFF,TRBJ1-1,-,TRBV29-1,-
TGCGCCAGCAGTGAGTCGAGGACAGAGAATTCACCCCTCCACTTT,CASSESRTENSPLHF,TRBJ1-6,few,TRBV10-1,-
TGTGCCAGCAGTTTGGACTACCAAGAGACCCAGTACTTC,CASSLDYQETQYF,TRBJ2-5,-,TRBV6-6,-
TGTGCCAGCAGCCGGACTAGTCCCTCCTACAATGAGCAGTTCTTC,CASSRTSPSYNEQFF,TRBJ2-1,-,TRBV6-5,TRBD2
TGTGCCAGCAGTTTTTGGGGCAGGGGGCCTCAGCCCCAGCATTTT,CASSFWGRGPQPQHF,TRBJ1-5,-,TRBV28,TRBD1
TGTGCCAGCAGCCAAGGCAGGGCTGACACCGGGGAGCTGTTTTTT,CASSQGRADTGELFF,TRBJ2-2,-,TRBV4-2,-
TGTGCCAGTAGTATACGCAGGCTGAACACTGAAGCTTTCTTT,CASSIRRLNTEAFF,TRBJ1-1,-,TRBV19,-
TGTGCCAGCAGCACCTACACAGATACGCAGTATTTT,CASSTYTDTQYF,TRBJ2-3,-,TRBV7-3,-
TGTGCCAGCAGCCCTACAGGAAGAAACACCATATATTTT,CASSPTGRNTIYF,TRBJ1-3,-,TRBV7-2,-
TGTGCCATCGGTCGGGGGGCCTCCTACAATGAGCAGTTCTTC,CAIGRGASYNEQFF,TRBJ2-1,once,TRBV10-3,-
TGTGCCAGCAGCTTCAGACAGGGCGGGGAGCTGTTTTTT,CASSFRQGGELFF,TRBJ2-2,-,TRBV7-8,TRBD1
TGTGCCAGCAGCTTGGGGACGGACAGGGGGCTCTTGAATACGCAGTATTTT,CASSLGTDRGLLNTQYF,TRBJ2-3,-,TRBV5-6,TRBD1
TGTGCCAGCAGAGCCGGGTTCATGAACACTGAAGCTTTCTTT,CASRAGFMNTEAFF,TRBJ1-1,-,TRBV27,-
TGTGCCAGCAGCTTGGGACTAGAAGAGACCCAGTACTTC,CASSLGLEETQYF,TRBJ2-5,-,TRBV11-2,TRBD2
TGTGCCAGCTCACCATTCTCCGGGACTAGCGGGGCATACAATGAGCAGTTCTTC,CASSPFSGTSGAYNEQFF,TRBJ2-1,once,TRBV18,TRBD2
TGTGCCAGCAGTTTGGGGCCCTTCGGGCAGTATTTT,CASSLGPFGQYF,TRBJ2-3,-,TRBV12-3/TRBV12-4,-
TGTGCCAGCAGACAAAGCGGGGGGGCTAGGGAGCAGTTCTTC,CASRQSGGAREQFF,TRBJ2-1,-,TRBV28,TRBD2
TGTGCCATCAACAACAGGGAAGCCGGGGAGCTGTTTTTT,CAINNREAGELFF,TRBJ2-2,-,TRBV10-3,-
TGCGCCAGCAGCTTGGGAGACAGGGGCTCTGGGGCCAACGTCCTGACTTTC,CASSLGDRGSGANVLTF,TRBJ2-6,once,TRBV5-1,TRBD1
TGTGCCAGCGCGGGAGGGAATGAGCAGTTCTTC,CASAGGNEQFF,TRBJ2-1,-,TRBV7-9,TRBD2
TGTGCCAGCAGCTCGCTGGGGCGAGGATCAGATACGCAGTATTTT,CASSSLGRGSDTQYF,TRBJ2-3,-,TRBV7-8,-
TGTGCCAGTTACGGGAACTATGGCTACACCTTC,CASYGNYGYTF,TRBJ1-2,-,TRBV19,-